The 8 T cell receptor beta chains below were found in one sample sequenced in a study of blood T cell repertoires in COVID-19. Libraries were prepared by immunoSEQ multiplex PCR; TCRdb keeps only in-frame clonotypes and omits some of them. The data hold approximately 250,000 clones, with 85% observed a single time. Source material: PBMCs or T cells enriched from blood (not recorded which). These TCRs come from a woman aged 45 to 65 with acute COVID-19.

The chain combines TRBV5-1 with TRBJ1-6; 10 positions match TRBD1. The length of the CDR3 is 16 residues. CDR1 SGHRS and CDR2 YFSETQ come from the germline V gene. The junction had 8 bases not matched to a gene; V was cut back by 4 bases and J by 7 bases. CDR3 in amino acids: CASSLSGQGVNSPLHF. Written as DNA, the CDR3 is TGCGCCAGCAGCCTTAGCGGACAGGGGGTGAATTCACCCCTCCACTTT. The variable domain in full, with the rest retrieved from reference TRBV5-1 and TRBJ1-6, is KAGVTQTPRYLIKTRGQQVTLSCSPISGHRSVSWYQQTPGQGLQFLFEYFSETQRNKGNFPGRFSGRQFSNSRSEMNVSTLELGDSALYLCASSLSGQGVNSPLHFGNGTRLTVT.

The J gene is TRBJ1-1, the V gene TRBV19; 8 bases are a match to TRBD1. Per the germline V gene, CDR1 is LNHDA and CDR2 is SQIVND (reference sequence). The CDR3 is 14 residues long. V lost 3 bases to trimming and J lost 4 bases; unmatched junction nucleotides: 4. CDR3 protein: CASSIGQGPTEAFF. CDR3 DNA sequence: TGTGCCAGTAGTATCGGACAGGGACCCACTGAAGCTTTCTTT.

This chain links TRBV6-5 with TRBJ2-7, with TRBD2 matching 7 bases. The CDR3 loop spans 14 amino acids. In germline, CDR1 is MNHEY, CDR2 SVGAGI. With V trimmed by 8 bases and J by 6 bases, 13 bases remained unmatched. CDR3 sequence: CASRRGLQSSEQYF. Written as DNA, the CDR3 is TGTGCCAGCCGGAGGGGACTACAATCGAGCGAGCAGTACTTC.

The chain couples TRBV6-5 to TRBJ2-7; the match to TRBD1 covers 7 bases. Germline trimming cut 7 bases from V and 0 bases from J; bases unmatched to any gene: 6. CDR1 and CDR2 (germline): MNHEY, SVGAGI. The CDR3 has 14 residues. This CDR3 reads CASNRTGPSYEQYF. CDR3 nucleotides: TGTGCCAGCAATCGGACAGGTCCCTCCTACGAGCAGTACTTC.

A remark on this clone: This specimen includes other DNA sequences encoding the same CDR3. The genes are TRBV7-2 and TRBJ1-2, with 7 bases aligning to TRBD1. The germline CDR1 and CDR2 sequences are SGHTA and FQGNSA. CDR3 length: 14 residues. Losses at the gene ends were 0 bases for V and 7 bases for J; bases not matched to a gene: 5. This CDR3 is CASSLARQGGGYTF. The CDR3 DNA reads as TGTGCCAGCAGCTTAGCCCGACAGGGTGGTGGCTACACCTTC. The whole variable domain, filled in from reference TRBV7-2 and TRBJ1-2, reads GAGVSQSPSNKVTEKGKDVELRCDPISGHTALYWYRQSLGQGLEFLIYFQGNSAPDKSGLPSDRFSAERTGGSVSTLTIQRTQQEDSAVYLCASSLARQGGGYTFGSGTRLTVV.

V and J are TRBV18 and TRBJ1-4; 8 bases agree with TRBD1. The trim removed 4 bases at V and 1 base at J, leaving 2 bases unmatched. CDR1 is KGHSH, CDR2 LQKENI, per germline. This CDR3 is 15 amino acids long. This chain's CDR3 is CASSRGQGTNEKLFF. The DNA of the CDR3 is TGTGCCAGCTCACGCGGACAGGGAACTAATGAAAAACTGTTTTTT.

J is TRBJ1-2 and V is TRBV7-9; D remains ambiguous. Germline values: CDR1 SEHNR, CDR2 FQNEAQ (reference sequence). The ends were cut back, 0 bases at V and 2 bases at J, with 4 bases in the middle. This CDR3 has 13 amino acids. The CDR3: CASSLATNYGYTF. The DNA for the CDR3 is TGTGCCAGCAGCTTAGCGACAAACTATGGCTACACCTTC.

The V and J genes are TRBV18 and TRBJ2-1, with TRBD1 identical over 7 bases. V lost 3 bases, J lost 0 bases, and 11 bases stayed unmatched. Germline V lookup: CDR1 KGHSH, CDR2 LQKENI. The CDR3 spans 18 residues. The DNA for the CDR3 is TGTGCCAGCTCACCGAACAAGGGGGCGCCGAGCTCCTACAATGAGCAGTTCTTC. Residues: CASSPNKGAPSSYNEQFF.